Listed here is a single T cell receptor (beta chain). What it binds is unknown. Measured with immunoSEQ multiplex PCR; TCRdb has only the in-frame clones, and not every one. This repertoire shows about 140,000 clones, around 92% found once; its top ten account for around 3.3%. The record originates from a study of T cell responses to AZD1222 COVID-19 vaccine. Regarding the study as a whole: Dominant at 160-218 and 743-854, vaccine-associated CD4 TCRs also spanned spike.

The germline gives CDR1 MNHNS, CDR2 SASEGT. The CDR3 is 13 amino acids. V lost 1 base to trimming and J lost 10 bases; unmatched junction nucleotides: 6. The sample consisted of peripheral blood, taken 28 days after the second AZD1222 dose. The TCR comes from an adult who received the AZD1222 COVID-19 vaccine. The chain uses TRBV6-1 and TRBJ1-2; 7 bases align to TRBD1. CDR3 amino acids: CASSEGQGRSYTF. CDR3 in DNA: TGTGCCAGCAGTGAAGGACAGGGCCGGTCCTACACCTTC.